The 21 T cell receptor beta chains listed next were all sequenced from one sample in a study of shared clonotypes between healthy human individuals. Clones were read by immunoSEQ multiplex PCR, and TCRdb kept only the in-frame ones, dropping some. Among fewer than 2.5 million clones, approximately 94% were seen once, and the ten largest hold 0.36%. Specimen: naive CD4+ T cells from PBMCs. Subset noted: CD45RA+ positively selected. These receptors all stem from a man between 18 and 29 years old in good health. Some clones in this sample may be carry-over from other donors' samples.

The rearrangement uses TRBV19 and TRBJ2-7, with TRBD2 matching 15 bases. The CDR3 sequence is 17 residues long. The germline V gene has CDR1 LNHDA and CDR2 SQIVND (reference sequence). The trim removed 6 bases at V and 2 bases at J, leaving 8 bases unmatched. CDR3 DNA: TGTGCCAGTAGCCACGGACTAGCGGGAGGGGATACCTACGAGCAGTACTTC. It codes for CASSHGLAGGDTYEQYF.

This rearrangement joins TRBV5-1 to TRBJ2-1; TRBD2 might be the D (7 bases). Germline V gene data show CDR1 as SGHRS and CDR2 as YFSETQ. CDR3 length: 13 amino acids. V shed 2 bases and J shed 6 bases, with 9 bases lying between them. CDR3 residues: CASSFGGPNEQFF. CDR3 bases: TGCGCCAGCAGCTTCGGGGGGCCCAATGAGCAGTTCTTC.

The CDR3 coding sequence is TGTGCCAGCAGCCCTCGGACTAGCGGGAGGATCGACGAGCAGTACTTC. Translated: CASSPRTSGRIDEQYF. This chain joins TRBV14 and TRBJ2-7, with TRBD2 matching over 14 bases. After removal of 4 bases from V and 5 bases from J, the junction contained 7 bases not matched to a gene. CDR1 is SGHDN and CDR2 is FVKESK in the germline V gene. The CDR3 extends over 16 amino acids.

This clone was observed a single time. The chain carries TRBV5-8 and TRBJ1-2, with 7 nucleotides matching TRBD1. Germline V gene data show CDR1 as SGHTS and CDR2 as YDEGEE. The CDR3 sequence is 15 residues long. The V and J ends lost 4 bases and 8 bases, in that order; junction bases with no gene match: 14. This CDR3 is CASSPGGQTRFGYTF. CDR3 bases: TGTGCCAGCAGCCCTGGGGGACAGACCCGCTTCGGCTACACCTTC.

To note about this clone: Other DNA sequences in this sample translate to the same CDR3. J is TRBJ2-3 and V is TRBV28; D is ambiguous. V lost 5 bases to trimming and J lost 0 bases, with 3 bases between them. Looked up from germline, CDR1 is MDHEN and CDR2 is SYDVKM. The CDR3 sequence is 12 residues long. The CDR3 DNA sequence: TGTGCCAGCAGTCTGAGCACAGATACGCAGTATTTT. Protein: CASSLSTDTQYF.

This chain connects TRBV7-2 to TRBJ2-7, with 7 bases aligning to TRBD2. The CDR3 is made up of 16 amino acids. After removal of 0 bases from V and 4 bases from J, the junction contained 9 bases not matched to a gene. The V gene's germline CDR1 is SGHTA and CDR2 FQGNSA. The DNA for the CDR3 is TGTGCCAGCAGCTTAGCGCGGCTAGCGGAGACTTACGAGCAGTACTTC. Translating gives CASSLARLAETYEQYF.

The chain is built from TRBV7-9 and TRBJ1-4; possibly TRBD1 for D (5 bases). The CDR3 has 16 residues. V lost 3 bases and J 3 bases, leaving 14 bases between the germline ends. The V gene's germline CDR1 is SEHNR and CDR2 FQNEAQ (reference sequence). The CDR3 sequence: CASSLGQGPANEKLFF. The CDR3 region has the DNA TGTGCCAGCAGCTTGGGTCAGGGCCCGGCTAATGAAAAACTGTTTTTT.

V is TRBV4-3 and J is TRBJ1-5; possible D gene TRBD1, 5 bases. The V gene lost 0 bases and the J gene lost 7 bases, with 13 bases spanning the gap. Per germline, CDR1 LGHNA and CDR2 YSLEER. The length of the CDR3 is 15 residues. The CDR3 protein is CASSQDRAGHQPQHF. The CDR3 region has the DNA TGCGCCAGCAGCCAAGATCGGGCAGGGCACCAGCCCCAGCATTTT.

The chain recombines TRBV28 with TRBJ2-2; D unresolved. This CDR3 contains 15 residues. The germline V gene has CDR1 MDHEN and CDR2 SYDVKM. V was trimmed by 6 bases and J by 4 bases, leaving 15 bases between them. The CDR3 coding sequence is TGTGCCAGCAGCAGCGACTTAGCCTTCACCGGGGAGCTGTTTTTT. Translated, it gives CASSSDLAFTGELFF.

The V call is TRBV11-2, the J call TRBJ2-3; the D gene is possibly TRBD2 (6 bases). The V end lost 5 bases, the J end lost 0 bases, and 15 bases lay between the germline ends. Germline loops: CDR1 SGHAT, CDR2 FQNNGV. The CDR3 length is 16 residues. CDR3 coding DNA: TGTGCCAGCAGCCCCCCTCGGGGACTCAGCACAGATACGCAGTATTTT. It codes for CASSPPRGLSTDTQYF. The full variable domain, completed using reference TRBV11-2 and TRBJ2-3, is EAGVAQSPRYKIIEKRQSVAFWCNPISGHATLYWYQQILGQGPKLLIQFQNNGVVDDSQLPKDRFSAERLKGVDSTLKIQPAKLEDSAVYLCASSPPRGLSTDTQYFGPGTRLTVL.

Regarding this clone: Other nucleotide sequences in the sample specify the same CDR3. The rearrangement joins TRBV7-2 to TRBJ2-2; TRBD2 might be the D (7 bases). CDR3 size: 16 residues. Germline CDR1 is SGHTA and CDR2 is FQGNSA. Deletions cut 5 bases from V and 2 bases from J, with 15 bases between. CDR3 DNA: TGTGCCAGCAGCCCTGGGGGGGCATCAAACACCGGGGAGCTGTTTTTT. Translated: CASSPGGASNTGELFF.

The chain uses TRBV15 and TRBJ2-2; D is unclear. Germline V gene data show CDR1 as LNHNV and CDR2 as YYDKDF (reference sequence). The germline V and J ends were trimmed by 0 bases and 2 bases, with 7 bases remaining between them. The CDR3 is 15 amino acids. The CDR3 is CATSRDRENTGELFF. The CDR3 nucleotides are TGTGCCACCAGCAGAGATAGAGAAAACACCGGGGAGCTGTTTTTT.

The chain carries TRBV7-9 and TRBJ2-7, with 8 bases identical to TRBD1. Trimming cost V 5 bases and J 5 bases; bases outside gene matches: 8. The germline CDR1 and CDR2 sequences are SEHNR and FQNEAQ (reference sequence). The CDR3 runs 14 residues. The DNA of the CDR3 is TGTGCCAGCAGCGCAGGACAGGGTTTTGACGAGCAGTACTTC. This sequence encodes CASSAGQGFDEQYF.

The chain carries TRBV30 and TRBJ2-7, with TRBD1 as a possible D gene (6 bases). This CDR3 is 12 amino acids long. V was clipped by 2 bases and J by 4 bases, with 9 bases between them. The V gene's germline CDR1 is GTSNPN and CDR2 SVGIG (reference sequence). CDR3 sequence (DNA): TGTGCCTGGAGTAAGGACAGATACGAGCAGTACTTC. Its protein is CAWSKDRYEQYF.

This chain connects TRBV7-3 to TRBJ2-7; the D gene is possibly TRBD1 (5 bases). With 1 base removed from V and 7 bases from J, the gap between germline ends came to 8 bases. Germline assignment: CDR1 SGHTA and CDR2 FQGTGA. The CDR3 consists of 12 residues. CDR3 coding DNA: TGTGCCAGCAGCTTAAGTCAGGGAGAGCAGTACTTC. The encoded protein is CASSLSQGEQYF.

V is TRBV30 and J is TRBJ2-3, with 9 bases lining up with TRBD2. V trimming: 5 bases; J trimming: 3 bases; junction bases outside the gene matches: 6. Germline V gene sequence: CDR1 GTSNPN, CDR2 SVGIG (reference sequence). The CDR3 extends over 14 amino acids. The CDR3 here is CAWGWLAGTDTQYF. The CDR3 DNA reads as TGTGCCTGGGGTTGGCTAGCGGGGACAGATACGCAGTATTTT.

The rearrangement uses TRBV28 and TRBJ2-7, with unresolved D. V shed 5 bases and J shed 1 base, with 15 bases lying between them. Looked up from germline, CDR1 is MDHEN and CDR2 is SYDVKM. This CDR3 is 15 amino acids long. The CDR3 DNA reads TGTGCCAGCAGTCCGACCCGTTGGGATTCCTACGAGCAGTACTTC. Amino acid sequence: CASSPTRWDSYEQYF.

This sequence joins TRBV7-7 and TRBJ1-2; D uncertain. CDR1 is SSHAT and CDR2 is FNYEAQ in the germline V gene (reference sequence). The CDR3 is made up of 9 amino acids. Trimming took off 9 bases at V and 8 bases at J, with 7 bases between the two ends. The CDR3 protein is CASPLGYTF. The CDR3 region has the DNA TGTGCCAGTCCCCTGGGCTACACCTTC.

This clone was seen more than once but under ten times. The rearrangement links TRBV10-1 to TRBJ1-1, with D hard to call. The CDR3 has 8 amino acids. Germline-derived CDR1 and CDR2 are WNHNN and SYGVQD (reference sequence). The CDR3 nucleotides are TGCGCGAACACTGAAGCTTTCTTT. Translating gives CANTEAFF.

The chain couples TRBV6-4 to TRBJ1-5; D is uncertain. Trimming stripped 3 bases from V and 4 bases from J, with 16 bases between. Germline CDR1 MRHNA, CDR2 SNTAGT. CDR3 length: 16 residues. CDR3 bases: TGTGCCAGCAGTGATATCCTGGACTGGGAAAATCAGCCCCAGCATTTT. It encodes CASSDILDWENQPQHF.

The CDR3 protein is CASKGGAPPYYGYTF. In DNA form, the CDR3 reads TGTGCCAGCAAGGGGGGGGCGCCCCCCTACTATGGCTACACCTTC. The V and J genes are TRBV28 and TRBJ1-2; maybe TRBD1 (6 bases). V was pared by 7 bases and J by 3 bases, with 18 bases between. This CDR3 region has 15 residues. CDR1 is MDHEN and CDR2 is SYDVKM in the germline V gene.